The rows below give T cell receptor beta chains drawn from one sample of a study of blood T cell repertoires in COVID-19. Using immunoSEQ multiplex PCR, the repertoire was profiled, and TCRdb retains in-frame clones only, with some absent. The sample lists about 25,000 clones, 87% occurring once. Sequencing was carried out using peripheral blood. The receptors shown here come from a human donor with active COVID-19. The donor label of this sample is uncertain. The CDR3 runs from the conserved cysteine through the conserved F or W. Fields, in order: J gene, D gene, V gene, clone size, CDR3 DNA, CDR3 protein. The D gene is left open where the match is weak. Rows may omit the clone size; those that give it use once, few, many or a size class.

TRBJ2-5 | NA | TRBV9 | NA | TGTGCCAGCAGCCCCGGGACAATCCAAGAGACCCAGTACTTC | CASSPGTIQETQYF
TRBJ2-1 | TRBD2 | TRBV7-8 | NA | TGTGCCAGCAGCCGACCGGGACTAGCGGGAGTGGTTAGCTCCTACAATGAGCAGTTCTTC | CASSRPGLAGVVSSYNEQFF
TRBJ2-7 | NA | TRBV6-2/TRBV6-3 | NA | TGTGCCAGCAGCCGACTAGTTGGTCTCGAGCAGTACTTC | CASSRLVGLEQYF
TRBJ2-7 | TRBD1 | TRBV5-6 | NA | TGTGCCAGCAAAAGGCTGGACAGGACCTACGAGCAGTACTTC | CASKRLDRTYEQYF
TRBJ2-3 | NA | TRBV28 | NA | TGTGCCGGCCGACGGGGAAGCGCAGATACGCAGTATTTT | CAGRRGSADTQYF
TRBJ1-2 | NA | TRBV25-1 | few | TGTGCCAGCAGTCTAGGGGTGGCCTATGGCTACACCTTC | CASSLGVAYGYTF
TRBJ1-5 | TRBD1 | TRBV6-6 | NA | TGTGCCAGCAGTTCCCAAGGACAGGGCAATCAGCCCCAGCATTTT | CASSSQGQGNQPQHF
TRBJ1-2 | NA | TRBV1 | NA | TGCACCAGCAGCCCATTAACTCAGGGGAATGGCTACACCTTC | CTSSPLTQGNGYTF
TRBJ1-1 | NA | TRBV10-3 | NA | TGTGCCATCAGGGGGGCACAGGGAATGAACACTGAAGCTTTCTTT | CAIRGAQGMNTEAFF
TRBJ2-3 | NA | TRBV4-1 | once | TGCGCCAGCAGCCAAGTCAGCGACAGCACAGATACGCAGTATTTT | CASSQVSDSTDTQYF
TRBJ2-1 | NA | TRBV19 | NA | TGTGCCAGTAGTATTTCAGGGCGGGAGCAGTTCTTC | CASSISGREQFF
TRBJ2-1 | TRBD1 | TRBV6-2/TRBV6-3 | NA | TGTGCCAGCAGTGACCCCGGACAGGGGGCGTCTTGGTCCTACAATGAGCAGTTCTTC | CASSDPGQGASWSYNEQFF
TRBJ2-5 | TRBD1 | TRBV7-9 | NA | TGTGCCAGCAGCACCGGGACAGCAGAGACCCAGTACTTC | CASSTGTAETQYF
TRBJ1-4 | NA | TRBV11-3 | NA | TGTGCCAGCAGCTTAGAGCGCGGGGGTTCTTCGGTAACTAATGAAAAACTGTTTTTT | CASSLERGGSSVTNEKLFF
TRBJ2-1 | NA | TRBV9 | NA | TGTGCCAGCAGCGTAGGGACTAACTCCTACAATGAGCAGTTCTTC | CASSVGTNSYNEQFF
TRBJ2-1 | NA | TRBV27 | NA | TGTGCCAGCAGTCTAAGGTCGGGTCAGGGTTACAATGAGCAGTTCTTC | CASSLRSGQGYNEQFF
TRBJ2-1 | TRBD2 | TRBV29-1 | NA | TGCAGCGTTGAAGATCAGAGCGGGGAGTTCTTC | CSVEDQSGEFF
TRBJ2-3 | NA | TRBV5-5 | NA | TGTGCCAGCGAGCCCCCCCTTGGAGGGACGCAGTATTTT | CASEPPLGGTQYF
TRBJ2-2 | TRBD2 | TRBV27 | NA | TGTGCCAGCAGTTTACTGGTCGGGAGGGGAATCGGGGAGCTGTTTTTT | CASSLLVGRGIGELFF
TRBJ2-7 | NA | TRBV28 | NA | TGTGCCAGCAGTTTAGTTAGCGGCCTAACCTACGAGCAGTACTTC | CASSLVSGLTYEQYF
TRBJ2-5 | TRBD1 | TRBV18 | NA | TGTGCCAGCTCACCCGAGGGGGCAGAAGAGACCCAGTACTTC | CASSPEGAEETQYF
TRBJ2-2 | TRBD1 | TRBV6-5 | NA | TGTGCCAGCAGTTACGCCCGGGACAGGGACACCGGGGAGCTGTTTTTT | CASSYARDRDTGELFF
TRBJ2-2 | TRBD1 | TRBV9 | NA | TGTGCCAGCAGCACCAAGGGACAGTTGAACACCGGGGAGCTGTTTTTT | CASSTKGQLNTGELFF
TRBJ2-7 | NA | TRBV6-2/TRBV6-3 | NA | TGTGCCAGCAGTTACGGGCTCTACGAGCAGTACTTC | CASSYGLYEQYF
TRBJ2-3 | TRBD2 | TRBV19 | NA | TGTGCCAGTAGCCCCGGGACAGGCGGGACTAGCGGGACAGATACGCAGTATTTT | CASSPGTGGTSGTDTQYF
TRBJ2-5 | NA | TRBV2 | NA | TGTGCCAGCAGGCACAGGGTGGGGGAGACCCAGTACTTC | CASRHRVGETQYF
TRBJ1-3 | NA | TRBV21-1 | NA | TGTGCCAGCAGCAAACCGGGACAGGGGGGAAACACCATATATTTT | CASSKPGQGGNTIYF
TRBJ1-4 | TRBD1 | TRBV7-9 | NA | TGTGCCAGCAGCCCCGGGAGTCTCGACAGGGTCGGAGAAAAACTGTTTTTT | CASSPGSLDRVGEKLFF
TRBJ1-1 | NA | TRBV3-1/TRBV3-2 | NA | TGTGCCAGCGAGTATTACAGCACCCTCGAAACCAACACTGAAGCTTTCTTT | CASEYYSTLETNTEAFF
TRBJ1-5 | NA | TRBV21-1 | once | TGTGCCAGCAACGGTACAGGGAGCAATCAGCCCCAGCATTTT | CASNGTGSNQPQHF
TRBJ2-3 | NA | TRBV15 | NA | TGTGCCACCAGCAGAGAGGCGGGGGCAACAGATACGCAGTATTTT | CATSREAGATDTQYF
TRBJ1-3 | TRBD1 | TRBV19 | once | TGTGCCAGTAGCACCAGCGGGACAGGGAGGAACTCTGGAAACACCATATATTTT | CASSTSGTGRNSGNTIYF
TRBJ1-1 | NA | TRBV21-1 | NA | TGTGCCAGCAGCAAAATGTATCGGACAGGGGACACTGAAGCTTTCTTT | CASSKMYRTGDTEAFF
TRBJ1-3 | NA | TRBV30 | NA | TGTGCCTGGAGTACAGTCCCTAGAAACACCATATATTTT | CAWSTVPRNTIYF
TRBJ1-2 | NA | TRBV6-5 | once | TGTGCCAGCAGTTCTGGACAGCGCTATGGCTACACCTTC | CASSSGQRYGYTF
TRBJ2-7 | TRBD2 | TRBV5-1 | NA | TGCGCCAGCAGCCCTATTACCGGGACTAGCGGAACCTACGAGCAGTACTTC | CASSPITGTSGTYEQYF
TRBJ2-7 | TRBD1 | TRBV27 | NA | TGTGCCAGCGGTATGGGACAGCCCTACGAGCAGTACTTC | CASGMGQPYEQYF
TRBJ2-1 | TRBD1 | TRBV18 | NA | TGTGCCAGCTCACCACAAATCGCCGAGCCGGGACAGGGGGCGAAGGAGCAGTTCTTC | CASSPQIAEPGQGAKEQFF
TRBJ2-5 | NA | TRBV3-1/TRBV3-2 | NA | TGTGCCAGCAGCCAAGATACACACGAGACCCAGTACTTC | CASSQDTHETQYF
TRBJ1-5 | TRBD1 | TRBV30 | NA | TGTGCCTGGAGGACAGGGGTGGATCAGCCCCAGCATTTT | CAWRTGVDQPQHF
TRBJ2-1 | TRBD2 | TRBV5-1 | NA | TGCGCCAGCAGCCCACAGGGACTAGCGGGCTTGAGCTCCTACAATGAGCAGTTCTTC | CASSPQGLAGLSSYNEQFF